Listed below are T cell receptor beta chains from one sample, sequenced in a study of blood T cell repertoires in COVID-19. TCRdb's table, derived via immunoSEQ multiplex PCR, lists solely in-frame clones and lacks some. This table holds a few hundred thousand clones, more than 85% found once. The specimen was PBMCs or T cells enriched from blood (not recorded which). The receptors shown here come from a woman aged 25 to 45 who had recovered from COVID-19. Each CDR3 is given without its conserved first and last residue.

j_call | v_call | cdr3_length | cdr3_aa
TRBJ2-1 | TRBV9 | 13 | ASSVAWTRGNEQF
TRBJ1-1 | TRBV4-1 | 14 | ASSQESRGQHYEAF
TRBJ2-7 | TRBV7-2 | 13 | ASSQTSGASYEQY
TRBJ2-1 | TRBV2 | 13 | ASSYDTSSYNEQF
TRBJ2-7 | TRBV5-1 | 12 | ASSPTGRGHEQY
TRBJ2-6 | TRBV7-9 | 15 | ASSPGQGAAGANVLT
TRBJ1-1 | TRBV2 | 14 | ASTTDHPGGGTEAF
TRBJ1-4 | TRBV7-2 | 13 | ASSSLGQVNEKLF
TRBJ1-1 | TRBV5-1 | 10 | ASSTGTTEAF
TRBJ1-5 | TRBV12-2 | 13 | ASRLAAGRVQPQH
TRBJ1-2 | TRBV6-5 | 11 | ASSRDRVVGYT
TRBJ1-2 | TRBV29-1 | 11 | SVGRSSNDGYT
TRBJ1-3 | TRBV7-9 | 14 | ASSLIGSSGGNTIY
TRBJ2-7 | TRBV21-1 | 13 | ASSKEGTGGYEQY